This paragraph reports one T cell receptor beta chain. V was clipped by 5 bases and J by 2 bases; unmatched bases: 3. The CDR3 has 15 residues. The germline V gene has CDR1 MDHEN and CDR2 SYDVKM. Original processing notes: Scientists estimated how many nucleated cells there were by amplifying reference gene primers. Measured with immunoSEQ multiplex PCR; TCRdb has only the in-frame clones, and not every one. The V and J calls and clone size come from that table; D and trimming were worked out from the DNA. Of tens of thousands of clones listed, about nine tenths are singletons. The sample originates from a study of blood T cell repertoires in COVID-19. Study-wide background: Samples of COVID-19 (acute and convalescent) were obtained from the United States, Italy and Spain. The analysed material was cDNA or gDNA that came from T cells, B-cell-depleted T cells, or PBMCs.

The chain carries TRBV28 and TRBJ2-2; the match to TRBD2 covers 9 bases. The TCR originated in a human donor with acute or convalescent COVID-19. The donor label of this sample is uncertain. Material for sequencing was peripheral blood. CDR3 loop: CASSLTSGNTGELFF. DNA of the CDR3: TGTGCCAGCAGTCTGACTAGCGGAAACACCGGGGAGCTGTTTTTT.